The 14 T cell receptor beta chains presented below share a single source sample, sequenced in a study of shared clonotypes between healthy human individuals. Using immunoSEQ multiplex PCR, the repertoire was profiled, and TCRdb retains in-frame clones only, with some absent. Among a few hundred thousand clones listed, about 97% were seen once. Sequencing was performed on memory CD8+ T cells sorted from blood. Subset meaning: CD45RO+ cells pooled with CCR7-negative TemRA cells. The receptors shown here come from a man aged 30-40 years in good health.

The chain recombines TRBV27 with TRBJ2-7, with 8 bases matching TRBD1. Germline V CDR1 and CDR2: MNHEY, SMNVEV (reference sequence). The CDR3 spans 15 residues. J gave up 3 bases and V 6 bases, and 10 bases lay outside the gene matches. The CDR3 DNA is TGTGCCAGCAGCCATCGGACAGGGCCAGTCTACGAGCAGTACTTC. Translation gives CASSHRTGPVYEQYF.

The chain couples TRBV2 to TRBJ2-1, with TRBD2 matching 13 bases. There are 15 residues in the CDR3. CDR1 is SNHLY, CDR2 FYNNEI, per germline. The J segment lost 10 bases and the V segment lost 2 bases, leaving 5 bases of the junction unmatched. The CDR3: CASSETSGRAREQFF. DNA for the CDR3: TGTGCCAGCAGTGAAACTAGCGGGAGGGCCAGGGAGCAGTTCTTC. Looking up the rest from reference TRBV2 and TRBJ2-1 gives the full variable domain: EPEVTQTPSHQVTQMGQEVILRCVPISNHLYFYWYRQILGQKVEFLVSFYNNEISEKSEIFDDQFSVERPDGSNFTLKIRSTKLEDSAMYFCASSETSGRAREQFFGPGTRLTVL.

This chain joins TRBV7-6 and TRBJ2-7; D is uncertain. Germline CDR1 and CDR2: SGHVS and FNYEAQ. The CDR3 contains 15 residues. Trimming removed 2 bases at V and 2 bases at J, with 13 bases between. The CDR3 DNA reads TGTGCCAGCAGCTTATCGGGCGGAGAGACCTACGAGCAGTACTTC. It encodes CASSLSGGETYEQYF.

V gene TRBV7-2 combines with J gene TRBJ1-2; D is possibly TRBD1 (6 bases). This CDR3 region has 13 residues. Trimming left V 5 bases short and J 3 bases short, with 10 bases between. The germline V gene has CDR1 SGHTA and CDR2 FQGNSA. CDR3 nucleotides: TGTGCCAGCAGCCCATCAGGGGACTATGGCTACACCTTC. Its translation: CASSPSGDYGYTF.

V and J are TRBV30 and TRBJ1-2; no firm D call. CDR1 is GTSNPN and CDR2 is SVGIG in the germline V gene (reference sequence). Trimming cost V 0 bases and J 4 bases, with 15 bases left between them. The CDR3 loop spans 15 amino acids. For the CDR3, the DNA is TGTGCCTGGAGTGTACGCGGGGTGGGAGGCTATGGCTACACCTTC. Its translation is CAWSVRGVGGYGYTF.

The chain combines TRBV28 with TRBJ2-2, with D maybe TRBD1 (5 bases). Per the germline V gene, CDR1 is MDHEN and CDR2 is SYDVKM. V shed 2 bases and J shed 2 bases, with 12 bases lying between them. The CDR3 is 16 residues long. The DNA of the CDR3 is TGTGCCAGCAGTTTAATGCAGGGCTCCAACACCGGGGAGCTGTTTTTT. It yields the protein CASSLMQGSNTGELFF.

This chain connects TRBV7-2 to TRBJ2-7, with D tentatively TRBD2 (6 bases). Germline values: CDR1 SGHTA, CDR2 FQGNSA. The germline V and J ends were trimmed by 3 bases and 2 bases, with 14 bases remaining between them. This CDR3 is 15 amino acids long. For the CDR3, the DNA is TGTGCCAGCAGCTTGGCCGGGACTTTTACCTACGAGCAGTACTTC. Protein: CASSLAGTFTYEQYF.

The chain carries TRBV4-1 and TRBJ2-1; 7 bases are a match to TRBD1. The CDR3 is made up of 16 amino acids. Trimming cost V 5 bases and J 7 bases; bases outside gene matches: 14. Germline V gene lookup returns CDR1 MGHRA and CDR2 YSYEKL. The CDR3 loop reads CASSEPSAGGRNEQFF. The CDR3 nucleotides are TGCGCCAGCAGCGAACCAAGTGCAGGGGGTAGGAATGAGCAGTTCTTC.

This clone was seen a single time. The chain couples TRBV2 to TRBJ1-2; D is unclear. Trimming pared 1 base from V and 3 bases from J, leaving 3 bases between. The CDR3 sequence is 12 residues long. Germline CDR1 SNHLY, CDR2 FYNNEI. The CDR3 DNA reads TGTGCCAGCAGTGAAGGGGACTATGGCTACACCTTC. This gives the protein CASSEGDYGYTF.

The rearrangement joins TRBV25-1 to TRBJ2-1; 7 bases are a match to TRBD2. The V gene end was trimmed by 0 bases and the J gene end by 6 bases; junction bases not matched to a gene: 5. From germline, CDR1 is MGHDK and CDR2 SYGVNS. CDR3 length: 15 residues. The CDR3 DNA is TGTGCCAGCAGTGAATATAGAGCGGGACTCAATGAGCAGTTCTTC. Its protein is CASSEYRAGLNEQFF. Full variable domain (outside the CDR3, taken from reference TRBV25-1 and TRBJ2-1): EADIYQTPRYLVIGTGKKITLECSQTMGHDKMYWYQQDPGMELHLIHYSYGVNSTEKGDLSSESTVSRIRTEHFPLTLESARPSHTSQYLCASSEYRAGLNEQFFGPGTRLTVL.

Regarding this clone: The same CDR3 arises from other DNA sequences in this sample as well. The chain uses TRBV5-1 and TRBJ2-3; D is ambiguous. The CDR3 sequence is 12 residues long. CDR1 and CDR2 from the germline V gene are SGHRS and YFSETQ. V gave up 1 base and J gave up 4 bases, with 4 bases separating them. The CDR3 sequence is CASSLLPDTQYF. In nucleotides, the CDR3 is TGCGCCAGCAGCTTGTTACCAGATACGCAGTATTTT.

This chain links TRBV4-2 with TRBJ2-3, with 9 bases fitting TRBD2. V shed 3 bases and J 4 bases; nucleotides not matched to a gene: 5. Germline V gene lookup returns CDR1 LGHNA and CDR2 YNFKEQ. CDR3 length equals 15 residues. CDR3 nucleotide sequence: TGTGCCAGCAGCCATAGCGGGAGTAAGGCAGATACGCAGTATTTT. It yields the protein CASSHSGSKADTQYF.

The chain has TRBV11-2 and TRBJ2-7; 10 nucleotides line up with TRBD2. V lost 7 bases and J lost 5; bases outside the gene matches: 2. The CDR3 sequence is 12 residues long. The germline gives CDR1 SGHAT, CDR2 FQNNGV. As DNA, the CDR3 is TGTGCCAGCACCCTAGCGGGAGACGAGCAGTACTTC. Translating gives CASTLAGDEQYF.

The chain has TRBV11-2 and TRBJ2-7; D remains ambiguous. With 6 bases removed from V and 3 bases from J, the gap between germline ends came to 15 bases. CDR1 and CDR2 (germline): SGHAT, FQNNGV. CDR3 size: 14 residues. CDR3 protein: CASSPSPSGYEQYF. The CDR3 region has the DNA TGTGCCAGCAGTCCGAGTCCGTCGGGCTACGAGCAGTACTTC.